Each of the 8 T cell receptor beta chains below was sequenced from the same sample in a study of tumor and adjacent non-tumor tissue in lung cancer. No cell sorting was done before RNA was extracted from the tissue. The library came from three nested PCR rounds adapted from ARM-PCR protocols. Using its own MiXCR run on the multiplex PCR reads, TCRdb lists one record per CDR3 protein. The sample includes more than 70,000 distinct CDR3 sequences, around 59% of them seen just once. Input material: lung tumor tissue. Source of these receptors: a man between 65 and 85 years old with non-small cell lung cancer.

This clonotype was counted at least ten times. The chain carries TRBV5-6 and TRBJ2-5; D not resolved. V lost 0 bases to trimming and J lost 6 bases, with 12 bases between them. Germline V gene data show CDR1 as SGHDT and CDR2 as YYEEEE. The CDR3 is 14 residues long. CDR3 region: CASSLAGSPKTQYF. CDR3 DNA: TGTGCCAGCAGCTTGGCCGGCAGTCCCAAGACCCAGTACTTC.

This clonotype showed up just a few times. A clone one base away is much larger, so this may be a read error. The rearrangement joins TRBV4-1 to TRBJ2-3; D is possibly TRBD1 (6 bases). The CDR3 totals 15 residues. Looked up from germline, CDR1 is MGHRA and CDR2 is YSYEKL. The germline V and J ends were trimmed by 3 bases and 4 bases, with 14 bases remaining between them. As DNA, the CDR3 is TGCGCCAGCAGCCACCGGGACACAACCGCAGATACGCAGTATTTT. Its translation is CASSHRDTTADTQYF.

The sample holds a few counts of this clonotype. Since a much larger clone is just one base distant, this may be a read error. CDR3 DNA: TGTGCCACCCGAAGGGGACAGGGCGGCACCGGGAAGCTGTTTTTT. Its protein is CATRRGQGGTGKLFF. The chain is built from TRBV9 and TRBJ2-2, with TRBD1 matching over 9 bases. Germline lookup yields CDR1 SGDLS and CDR2 YYNGEE. The CDR3 is 15 amino acids.

This clonotype was observed many times. V gene TRBV5-1 combines with J gene TRBJ2-6; perhaps TRBD1 as D (5 bases). Trimming took off 4 bases at V and 0 bases at J, with 11 bases between the two ends. The CDR3 runs to 16 residues. Germline values: CDR1 SGHRS, CDR2 YFSETQ. The CDR3 bases are TGCGCCAGCAGCGTACGACAGAGCTCTGGGGCCAACGTCCTGACTTTC. Protein sequence: CASSVRQSSGANVLTF.

This clonotype was recorded at least ten times. The rearrangement joins TRBV30 to TRBJ2-5, with unresolved D. V lost 5 bases and J lost 3, with 13 bases in between. The V gene's germline CDR1 is GTSNPN and CDR2 SVGIG (reference sequence). The CDR3 loop spans 13 amino acids. DNA of the CDR3: TGTGCCTGGGGGCTCACGGGCGAAGAGACCCAGTACTTC. Translating gives CAWGLTGEETQYF.

Turning to this clonotype: Compared with germline, one end of the junction differs, possibly owing to a read error. The chain is built from TRBV6-2 or TRBV6-3 and TRBJ2-4; D is perhaps TRBD2 (6 bases). This CDR3 region has 15 residues. Germline V lookup: CDR1 MNHEY, CDR2 SVGEGT. In DNA, the CDR3 is TGTACCAGCAGGGCGACGGGACTGTCCCAGACCATTCAGTACTTC. This gives the protein CTSRATGLSQTIQYF.

Points on this clonotype: A single base separates this from a much larger clone, so it may be a read error. This chain uses TRBV13 with TRBJ1-2; D is uncertain. The CDR3 is made up of 13 amino acids. Germline V lookup: CDR1 PRHDT, CDR2 FYEKMQ (reference sequence). CDR3: CASNLGPFYGYTF. The CDR3 nucleotides are TGTGCCAGCAACTTAGGACCGTTCTATGGCTACACCTTC.

The count of this clonotype is one. The CDR3 end shows no conserved phenylalanine or tryptophan, and so a read error is likely. The DNA is left out, because the CDR3 cannot be placed on it with certainty; the CDR3 is given as TCRdb lists it. The rearrangement uses TRBV11-2 and TRBJ2-5; the table calls TRBD2, which could not be checked here. The germline CDR1 and CDR2 sequences are SGHAT and FQNNGV. The CDR3 length equals 14 residues, ends included. The CDR3 sequence: CASSPRTIQETRYL.